These 30 T cell receptor beta chains originate from one sample sequenced in a study of blood T cell repertoires in COVID-19. Here immunoSEQ multiplex PCR was the method, and the copy in TCRdb shows in-frame clones only, minus some. The sample yields approximately 200,000 clones, more than 85% seen once. Source material: peripheral blood. These receptors all come from a man aged 40-55 years with active or convalescent COVID-19.

The gene calls are TRBV7-8 and TRBJ1-3; D is possibly TRBD1 (6 bases). Germline V lookup: CDR1 SGHVS, CDR2 FQNEAQ. The V end lost 5 bases, the J end lost 6 bases, and 11 bases lay between the germline ends. This CDR3 region has 13 residues. CDR3 sequence: CASSPQGKNTIYF. CDR3 coding DNA: TGTGCCAGCAGCCCGCAGGGGAAAAACACCATATATTTT. The full variable domain, in which reference TRBV7-8 and TRBJ1-3 provide the parts outside the CDR3, is GAGVSQSPRYKVAKRGQDVALRCDPISGHVSLFWYQQALGQGPEFLTYFQNEAQLDKSGLPSDRFFAERPEGSVSTLKIQRTQQEDSAVYLCASSPQGKNTIYFGEGSWLTVV.

The chain couples TRBV5-6 to TRBJ1-4; TRBD1 matches at 8 bases. Per germline, CDR1 SGHDT and CDR2 YYEEEE. Germline trimming cut 3 bases from V and 5 bases from J; bases unmatched to any gene: 6. This CDR3 has 15 amino acids. CDR3 region: CASSSLGTGNEKLFF. As DNA, the CDR3 is TGTGCCAGCAGCTCCCTCGGGACAGGAAATGAAAAACTGTTTTTT. Based on the CDR3 plus reference TRBV5-6 and TRBJ1-4, the full variable domain is DAGVTQSPTHLIKTRGQQVTLRCSPKSGHDTVSWYQQALGQGPQFIFQYYEEEERQRGNFPDRFSGHQFPNYSSELNVNALLLGDSALYLCASSSLGTGNEKLFFGSGTQLSVL.

V is TRBV6-1 and J is TRBJ2-6, with TRBD1 as a possible D gene (6 bases). Germline-derived CDR1 and CDR2 are MNHNS and SASEGT. The CDR3 runs to 15 residues. V was clipped by 2 bases and J by 2 bases, with 7 bases between them. As DNA, the CDR3 is TGTGCCAGCAGTGAACAGGGGCCTGGGGCCAACGTCCTGACTTTC. Protein: CASSEQGPGANVLTF.

The V gene is TRBV28, the J gene TRBJ1-1; 7 bases map to TRBD1. The germline V gene has CDR1 MDHEN and CDR2 SYDVKM. The CDR3 consists of 13 residues. Trimming cost V 6 bases and J 5 bases; bases outside gene matches: 6. This CDR3 is CASRPTGRTEAFF. The CDR3 bases are TGTGCCAGCAGGCCGACAGGGCGTACTGAAGCTTTCTTT.

The chain joins TRBV7-8 to TRBJ1-5; no reliable D call. The CDR3 is made up of 13 amino acids. V gave up 5 bases and J gave up 6 bases, with 11 bases separating them. CDR1 and CDR2 from the germline V gene are SGHVS and FQNEAQ. This chain's CDR3 is CASSLDRSQPQHF. CDR3 coding DNA: TGTGCCAGCAGCCTAGACCGTAGTCAGCCCCAGCATTTT.

CDR3 in amino acids: CASSSDRLYYEQYF. The CDR3 region has the DNA TGTGCCAGCAGTTCCGACAGGTTATACTACGAGCAGTACTTC. This chain uses TRBV28 with TRBJ2-7, with a tentative D call TRBD1 (6 bases). The germline CDR1 and CDR2 sequences are MDHEN and SYDVKM. Trimming shortened V by 4 bases and J by 3 bases, and 13 bases separated the two germline ends. The CDR3 has 14 amino acids.

The chain couples TRBV29-1 to TRBJ2-2; 10 bases line up with TRBD1. Trimming at V came to 4 bases and at J to 4 bases, leaving 3 bases not matched to a gene. CDR1 is SQVTM and CDR2 is ANQGSEA in the germline V gene. The CDR3 totals 14 residues. This CDR3 reads CSVVRDRGTGELFF. The DNA for the CDR3 is TGCAGCGTTGTCCGGGACAGGGGCACCGGGGAGCTGTTTTTT.

This clone appeared a single time. V gene TRBV18 combines with J gene TRBJ1-6; D is unresolved. Germline CDR1 and CDR2: KGHSH and LQKENI. Deletions cut 5 bases from V and 7 bases from J, with 9 bases between. This CDR3 contains 13 residues. The CDR3 protein is CASSGAANSPLHF. In DNA form, the CDR3 reads TGTGCCAGCTCAGGAGCAGCCAATTCACCCCTCCACTTT.

This clone was seen once. The V call is TRBV18, the J call TRBJ2-2; a possible D gene is TRBD2 (5 bases). The CDR3 has 16 residues. Germline V gene data show CDR1 as KGHSH and CDR2 as LQKENI. Deletions cut 2 bases from V and 10 bases from J, with 20 bases between. The CDR3 is CASSPGGPRPRAELFF. The CDR3 DNA follows: TGTGCCAGCTCACCAGGCGGGCCTCGGCCCCGGGCGGAGCTGTTTTTT. Variable domain in full (rest from reference TRBV18 and TRBJ2-2): NAGVMQNPRHLVRRRGQEARLRCSPMKGHSHVYWYRQLPEEGLKFMVYLQKENIIDESGMPKERFSAEFPKEGPSILRIQQVVRGDSAAYFCASSPGGPRPRAELFFGEGSRLTVL.

The chain combines TRBV4-1 with TRBJ2-5; 7 nucleotides line up with TRBD2. CDR3 size: 15 residues. Germline-derived CDR1 and CDR2 are MGHRA and YSYEKL. V dropped 2 bases and J dropped 7; count of bases not matched to a gene: 10. The CDR3 coding sequence is TGCGCCAGCAGCCAACTGAGCGGGAATCTGGGGACCCAGTACTTC. Translated: CASSQLSGNLGTQYF.

The V and J genes are TRBV6-6 and TRBJ2-2, with D uncertain. The CDR3 has 15 residues. The V and J ends lost 0 bases and 0 bases respectively, with 5 bases between them. Germline CDR1 and CDR2: MNHNY and SVGAGI (reference sequence). The CDR3 sequence: CASSYSAANTGELFF. The DNA of the CDR3 is TGTGCCAGCAGTTACTCGGCGGCGAACACCGGGGAGCTGTTTTTT.

The rearrangement joins TRBV6-5 to TRBJ1-1; 8 nucleotides line up with TRBD1. Germline lookup yields CDR1 MNHEY and CDR2 SVGAGI. The CDR3 totals 14 residues. After removal of 2 bases from V and 7 bases from J, the junction contained 6 bases not matched to a gene. The DNA of the CDR3 is TGTGCCAGCAGTTACCTTGGACAGGGAATTGAAGCTTTCTTT. Protein: CASSYLGQGIEAFF.

The chain combines TRBV29-1 with TRBJ1-1, with 7 bases lining up with TRBD1. The CDR3 runs to 11 residues. Germline lookup yields CDR1 SQVTM and CDR2 ANQGSEA. The V segment lost 5 bases and the J segment 6 bases; nucleotides outside the gene matches: 3. The CDR3: CSVYRGAEAFF. CDR3 sequence (DNA): TGCAGCGTTTACAGGGGTGCTGAAGCTTTCTTT.

V is TRBV27 and J is TRBJ1-1; D is uncertain. Germline values: CDR1 MNHEY, CDR2 SMNVEV (reference sequence). This CDR3 has 14 amino acids. V was trimmed by 2 bases and J by 3 bases, leaving 10 bases between them. CDR3 protein: CASSLRGRYTEAFF. CDR3 sequence (DNA): TGTGCCAGCAGTTTAAGAGGGCGATACACTGAAGCTTTCTTT.

V is TRBV13 and J is TRBJ2-1, with 12 bases matching TRBD2. Germline CDR1 reads PRHDT; CDR2 reads FYEKMQ (reference sequence). The CDR3 consists of 17 residues. V shed 5 bases and J 5 bases; nucleotides not matched to a gene: 10. DNA of the CDR3: TGTGCCAGCAGCCTTGGACTAGCGGGGTCTGTTAACAATGAGCAGTTCTTC. It encodes CASSLGLAGSVNNEQFF.

The chain has TRBV9 and TRBJ1-3, with a weak D call TRBD1 (6 bases). The CDR3 loop spans 14 amino acids. In germline, CDR1 is SGDLS, CDR2 YYNGEE. V dropped 3 bases and J dropped 6 bases, with 13 bases sitting between them. The CDR3 loop is CASSATGQINTIYF. The CDR3 nucleotides are TGTGCCAGCAGCGCCACAGGGCAAATAAACACCATATATTTT. The whole variable domain, filled in from reference TRBV9 and TRBJ1-3, reads DSGVTQTPKHLITATGQRVTLRCSPRSGDLSVYWYQQSLDQGLQFLIQYYNGEERAKGNILERFSAQQFPDLHSELNLSSLELGDSALYFCASSATGQINTIYFGEGSWLTVV.

This clone was recorded a few times. The V call is TRBV10-2, the J call TRBJ1-2; D is possibly TRBD1 (6 bases). Germline CDR1 and CDR2: WSHSY and SAAADI. The V end was cut by 6 bases, the J end by 6 bases, with 14 bases between. The CDR3 extends over 13 amino acids. The CDR3 DNA is TGCGCCAGCAGGATGACCCAGGGGAATGGCTACACCTTC. Translation gives CASRMTQGNGYTF.

The chain uses TRBV28 and TRBJ2-3, with D possibly matching TRBD2 (5 bases). V was cut by 8 bases and J by 2 bases, with 23 bases left in between. CDR1 MDHEN and CDR2 SYDVKM come from the germline V gene. The CDR3 has 17 amino acids. The DNA of the CDR3 is TGTGCCAGCGGTCCCCTAACGGACTCGGCCTTCACAGATACGCAGTATTTT. Translation: CASGPLTDSAFTDTQYF.

This sequence joins TRBV9 and TRBJ1-2, with D possibly TRBD1 on 5 matching bases. V shed 4 bases and J shed 5 bases, with 12 bases lying between them. Germline CDR1 SGDLS, CDR2 YYNGEE. There are 13 residues in the CDR3. The CDR3 is CASSPDSNYGYTF. Here the CDR3 DNA reads TGTGCCAGCAGCCCCGACAGTAATTATGGCTACACCTTC.

The genes are TRBV7-6 and TRBJ2-1; D remains ambiguous. CDR3 length: 16 amino acids. V was pared by 4 bases and J by 0 bases, with 13 bases between. Germline CDR1 and CDR2: SGHVS and FNYEAQ. Written as DNA, the CDR3 is TGTGCCAGCAGCTCTATTAGTATAAGCTCCTACAATGAGCAGTTCTTC. Amino acid sequence: CASSSISISSYNEQFF.

The chain uses TRBV28 and TRBJ1-2, with D hard to call. With 3 bases removed from V and 8 bases from J, the gap between germline ends came to 10 bases. Germline V CDR1 and CDR2: MDHEN, SYDVKM. This CDR3 is 12 amino acids long. CDR3 in amino acids: CASSFSPFGYTF. DNA for the CDR3: TGTGCCAGCAGTTTTAGCCCGTTCGGCTACACCTTC.

The chain carries TRBV28 and TRBJ1-3; 7 bases match TRBD1. Per the germline V gene, CDR1 is MDHEN and CDR2 is SYDVKM. This CDR3 is built from 14 residues. V lost 5 bases, J lost 8 bases, and 9 bases stayed unmatched. In DNA, the CDR3 is TGTGCCAGCAGTGAGGGACAGCTCAGAGACACCATATATTTT. Protein: CASSEGQLRDTIYF.

This chain joins TRBV30 and TRBJ1-1; 9 bases are a match to TRBD1. Germline V CDR1 and CDR2: GTSNPN, SVGIG (reference sequence). V gave up 5 bases and J gave up 1 base; unmatched junction bases: 2. The CDR3 covers 13 residues. The CDR3 DNA reads TGTGCCTGGGACAGGGGGAAGAACACTGAAGCTTTCTTT. Translating it yields CAWDRGKNTEAFF.

The chain couples TRBV19 to TRBJ1-2; 9 bases align to TRBD1. This CDR3 region has 15 residues. The V gene's germline CDR1 is LNHDA and CDR2 SQIVND (reference sequence). V lost 7 bases, J lost 4 bases, and 10 bases stayed unmatched. CDR3 residues: CASTLGTGSGYGYTF. CDR3 coding DNA: TGTGCCAGTACCCTGGGGACAGGGAGTGGCTATGGCTACACCTTC.

V is TRBV6-5 and J is TRBJ1-4; 8 nucleotides align to TRBD1. Germline values: CDR1 MNHEY, CDR2 SVGAGI. V gave up 7 bases and J gave up 3 bases; unmatched junction bases: 7. The CDR3 consists of 15 residues. The CDR3 protein is CASTPNRGANEKLFF. CDR3 DNA: TGTGCCAGCACCCCTAACAGGGGGGCTAATGAAAAACTGTTTTTT.

This chain connects TRBV20-1 to TRBJ1-1; 7 positions agree with TRBD1. The V gene's germline CDR1 is DFQATT and CDR2 SNEGSKA (reference sequence). This CDR3 has 11 amino acids. CDR3 loop: CTRTGNTEAFF. The CDR3 DNA follows: TGCACCCGGACAGGGAACACTGAAGCTTTCTTT.

DNA of the CDR3: TGCGCCAGCAGCTCTGGATCAGAACCGGGAACCTACGAGCAGTACTTC. Translating gives CASSSGSEPGTYEQYF. V usage is TRBV5-1 and J usage is TRBJ2-7; D possibly corresponds to TRBD2 (5 bases). With 3 bases removed from V and 2 bases from J, the gap between germline ends came to 18 bases. CDR3 length equals 16 residues. From germline, CDR1 is SGHRS and CDR2 YFSETQ.

V and J are TRBV7-3 and TRBJ1-6, with D unclear. Germline V gene lookup returns CDR1 SGHTA and CDR2 FQGTGA. Trimming stripped 3 bases from V and 9 bases from J, with 9 bases between. CDR3 length: 13 residues. The CDR3: CASSFRSSSPLHF. CDR3 nucleotides: TGTGCCAGCAGCTTCAGGTCGTCTTCACCCCTCCACTTT. The entire variable domain, with the rest obtained from reference TRBV7-3 and TRBJ1-6, is as follows: GAGVSQTPSNKVTEKGKYVELRCDPISGHTALYWYRQSLGQGPEFLIYFQGTGAADDSGLPNDRFFAVRPEGSVSTLKIQRTERGDSAVYLCASSFRSSSPLHFGNGTRLTVT.

This chain joins TRBV27 and TRBJ2-1; D might be TRBD2 (5 bases). The V end lost 0 bases, the J end lost 7 bases, and 13 bases lay between the germline ends. The CDR3 extends over 15 amino acids. CDR1 is MNHEY, CDR2 SMNVEV, per germline (reference sequence). CDR3 nucleotide sequence: TGTGCCAGCAGTTTATCCCTGCTAGCACGGAATGAGCAGTTCTTC. This codes for CASSLSLLARNEQFF.

This clone came up once. The genes are TRBV2 and TRBJ2-2; TRBD1 might be the D (5 bases). The CDR3 totals 15 residues. V gave up 3 bases and J gave up 3 bases, with 11 bases separating them. Per the germline V gene, CDR1 is SNHLY and CDR2 is FYNNEI. CDR3 coding DNA: TGTGCCAGCAGTGAGACAGTCTTTTACACCGGGGAGCTGTTTTTT. It codes for CASSETVFYTGELFF.